The subject of this entry is one TCR beta chain. This entry comes from a study of blood T cell repertoires in COVID-19. Whole-study context: Samples came from the United States, Italy and Spain, spanning acute and convalescent COVID-19.

The germline gives CDR1 SNHLY, CDR2 FYNNEI. There are 13 residues in the CDR3. The ends were cut back, 8 bases at V and 6 bases at J, with 14 bases in the middle. Study processing details: Estimates of nucleated cell counts were drawn from the amplification of reference gene primers. Method: immunoSEQ multiplex PCR; TCRdb's copy keeps in-frame clones and lacks some. V and J calls and clone size come straight from that table; D and trimming were deduced from the DNA. The data hold about 30,000 clones, with nearly 90% observed a single time. The clonotype originates from a human donor in a cohort sampled during active COVID-19. The chain is built from TRBV2 and TRBJ2-1; D is possibly TRBD2 (5 bases). The sequencing sample was made of peripheral blood. CDR3 residues: CASRPRGINEQFF. The CDR3 DNA sequence: TGTGCCAGCCGACCTCGGGGAATCAATGAGCAGTTCTTC.